A selection of T cell receptor beta chains follows, all from one sample in a study of blood T cell repertoires in COVID-19. Profiling relied on immunoSEQ multiplex PCR, and the TCRdb table lists in-frame clones only, not all of them. The table includes around 100,000 clones, around 83% detected once. Sequencing input: peripheral blood. These receptors were obtained from a middle-aged man with acute or convalescent COVID-19. CDR3s include the opening cysteine and the closing phenylalanine or tryptophan. The D gene is left open where the match is weak. For some rows the clone size is stated as once, few or many, or as a class when expanded; others skip it.

>16|TRBV7-9|-|TRBJ1-5|TRBD1
TGTGCCAGCAGCGGCTCAGGGGGCGCATACAATCAGCCCCAGCATTTT
CASSGSGGAYNQPQHF
>16|TRBV5-5|-|TRBJ2-1|TRBD2
TGTGCCAGCAGCTATCGGTCGGGACTAGCGGGAGTTGAGCAGTTCTTC
CASSYRSGLAGVEQFF
>14|TRBV5-1|-|TRBJ2-7|-
TGCGCCAGCAGCTTGGTGGCGGGGCACTACGAGCAGTACTTC
CASSLVAGHYEQYF
>15|TRBV6-5|-|TRBJ2-3|TRBD2
TGTGCCAGCAGTAACCAGCGGGGGGCGACAGATACGCAGTATTTT
CASSNQRGATDTQYF
>14|TRBV18|-|TRBJ1-1|-
TGTGCCAGCTCACCAGTGGGGGCAGGAACTGAAGCTTTCTTT
CASSPVGAGTEAFF
>12|TRBV2|-|TRBJ2-2|-
TGTGCCAGCAGTCTCCGGTCCGGGGAGCTGTTTTTT
CASSLRSGELFF
>15|TRBV5-1|few|TRBJ1-1|TRBD1
TGCGCCAGCAGCCCCCGGGACAGGGAGAACACTGAAGCTTTCTTT
CASSPRDRENTEAFF
>12|TRBV7-9|-|TRBJ2-1|-
TGTGCCAGCAACGCCTTAAGCGGTGAGCAGTTCTTC
CASNALSGEQFF
>14|TRBV24-1|-|TRBJ2-1|-
TGTGCCACCAGTGACCCCGGAGGCTACAATGAGCAGTTCTTC
CATSDPGGYNEQFF
>13|TRBV9|-|TRBJ2-7|-
TGTGCCAGCAGCGTAGGGGACACCTACGAGCAGTACTTC
CASSVGDTYEQYF
>13|TRBV18|-|TRBJ2-5|-
TGTGCCAGCTCAGGGGGAGGCCAAGAGACCCAGTACTTC
CASSGGGQETQYF
>13|TRBV18|-|TRBJ2-3|-
TGTGCCAGCTCAAGTACTAACACAGATACGCAGTATTTT
CASSSTNTDTQYF
>13|TRBV30|-|TRBJ2-3|TRBD2
TGTGCCTGGACCGGGACTAACACAGATACGCAGTATTTT
CAWTGTNTDTQYF
>15|TRBV10-3|-|TRBJ2-3|TRBD2
TGTGCCATCAGGGAAACTAGCGGACTCACAGATACGCAGTATTTT
CAIRETSGLTDTQYF
>14|TRBV5-1|-|TRBJ2-7|TRBD2
TGCGCCAGCAGCTTGGCACTAGCGGGGGAAGAGCAGTACTTC
CASSLALAGEEQYF
>18|TRBV11-2|-|TRBJ2-7|TRBD1
TGTGCCAGCAGCCCTTCCGGGACAGGGGGCGTCATTTCTCGCGAGCAGTACTTC
CASSPSGTGGVISREQYF
>15|TRBV4-1|-|TRBJ1-1|-
TGCGCCAGCAGCCAAGGGGAGGGGGGGGACACTGAAGCTTTCTTT
CASSQGEGGDTEAFF
>13|TRBV28|-|TRBJ1-4|TRBD1
TGTGCCCTAGGTAGGACAGGGGTTGAAAAACTGTTTTTT
CALGRTGVEKLFF
>14|TRBV11-2|-|TRBJ2-2|TRBD1
TGTGCCAGCACCCGGGACAGTCGCACCGGGGAGCTGTTTTTT
CASTRDSRTGELFF
>14|TRBV10-2|-|TRBJ2-3|-
TGCGCCAGCAGTGAAGGCTACCGAGGGGATACGCAGTATTTT
CASSEGYRGDTQYF
>14|TRBV29-1|-|TRBJ1-1|TRBD1
TGCAGCGCCAACTCGGACAGGCGGAACACTGAAGCTTTCTTT
CSANSDRRNTEAFF
>14|TRBV6-1|-|TRBJ1-1|-
TGTGCCAGCAGTGAAAACAGGTTATCGGTTAGGGCTTTCTTT
CASSENRLSVRAFF
>17|TRBV28|few|TRBJ2-1|-
TGTGCCAGCAGTCCTCCTCACAGGTTGGATAGTCTCGATGAGCAGTTCTTC
CASSPPHRLDSLDEQFF
>14|TRBV15|-|TRBJ1-2|-
TGTGCCACCAGCAGAGGTGACGGGAACTATGGCTACACCTTC
CATSRGDGNYGYTF
>12|TRBV7-6|-|TRBJ1-2|-
TGTGCCAGCAGCTCAGGAAACTATGGCTACACCTTC
CASSSGNYGYTF
>14|TRBV24-1|-|TRBJ2-7|-
TGTGCCACCAGCCGTGACCCTTCGGGGAACGAGCAGTACTTC
CATSRDPSGNEQYF
>14|TRBV27|-|TRBJ2-7|TRBD1
TGTGCCAGCGGTTACACGACAGGGTCCTACGAGCAGTACTTC
CASGYTTGSYEQYF
>10|TRBV24-1|-|TRBJ2-5|-
TGTGCCACCAGTGACCTGACCCAGTACTTC
CATSDLTQYF
>15|TRBV7-3|-|TRBJ2-1|TRBD1
TGTGCCAGCAGCCTGGGACAGGGGCTCGCCAATGAGCAGTTCTTC
CASSLGQGLANEQFF
>15|TRBV9|once|TRBJ2-1|-
TGTGCCAGCAGCGTAGCAGGGGTCTCCTACAATGAGCAGTTCTTC
CASSVAGVSYNEQFF
>13|TRBV6-5|-|TRBJ1-5|-
TGTGCCAGCAGCGGCAACAGGTTCCAGCCCCAGCATTTT
CASSGNRFQPQHF
>14|TRBV7-2|-|TRBJ2-3|TRBD2
TGTGCCAGCACCCTTGCGGGGGGGCCGGATACGCAGTATTTT
CASTLAGGPDTQYF
>15|TRBV5-6|-|TRBJ2-3|-
TGTGCCAGCAGCTCTGGCCCTAGCAGGGGAGATACGCAGTATTTT
CASSSGPSRGDTQYF
>11|TRBV20-1|-|TRBJ2-1|TRBD2
TGCAGTGGAACTAGCGGGAATGAGCAGTTCTTC
CSGTSGNEQFF
>15|TRBV7-9|-|TRBJ2-2|-
TGTACCAGCAGCTTGAGACAGAAGAACACCGGGGAGCTGTTTTTT
CTSSLRQKNTGELFF
>12|TRBV6-1|-|TRBJ1-2|-
TGTGCCAGCAGTGAAGCCCCATATGGCTACACCTTC
CASSEAPYGYTF
>16|TRBV28|-|TRBJ2-7|TRBD1
TGTGCCAGCAGTTCCCCACAGGGGGCAGGTGTGGACGAGCAGTACTTC
CASSSPQGAGVDEQYF
>13|TRBV2|-|TRBJ1-3|-
TGTGCCAGTGCCCGGGTCTCTGGAAACACCATATATTTT
CASARVSGNTIYF
>14|TRBV6-5|-|TRBJ2-1|-
TGTGCCAGCAGTTACCCCCTTAGCAGTAATGAGCAGTTCTTC
CASSYPLSSNEQFF
>14|TRBV2|once|TRBJ2-3|-
TGTGCCAGCAGTGCCACATTCCTCTCTGATACGCAGTATTTT
CASSATFLSDTQYF
>12|TRBV11-3|few|TRBJ2-1|-
TGTGCCAGCAGCACACGACTATCCGAGCAGTTCTTC
CASSTRLSEQFF